This T cell receptor (beta chain) comes out of a study of shared clonotypes between healthy human individuals. Study context: Samples came from a couple of female and a few male donors aged 18 to 49.

This CDR3 has 14 amino acids. Germline CDR1 and CDR2: MNHEY and SMNVEV (reference sequence). V was pared by 5 bases and J by 7 bases, with 18 bases between. Naive CD8 isolation took CD45RO-negative cells positively selected for CCR7 and excluded terminally differentiated effector memory CD45RA+ cells. Method: immunoSEQ multiplex PCR; TCRdb's copy keeps in-frame clones and lacks some. Counted here are roughly 590,000 clones, around 95% occurring once; the ten biggest clones make up roughly 0.1%. Sequencing was carried out using naive CD8+ T cells sorted from blood. The V and J genes are TRBV27 and TRBJ2-7; possibly TRBD1 or TRBD2 for D (5 bases each). The sequence derives from a woman aged 25 to 39 in good health. The CDR3 region is CASSQSGALREQYF. The CDR3 DNA reads TGTGCCAGCAGTCAATCCGGGGCCTTAAGGGAGCAGTACTTC.